The sequence of this T cell receptor beta chain was determined in a study of T cell repertoires in cytomegalovirus infection. TCRdb reanalysed the reads using MiXCR and keeps one entry per CDR3 protein. The table records 400,000 or so distinct CDR3 sequences, 15% to 20% of them present only once. This clonotype was counted at least ten times. Source material: PBMCs. The receptor comes from a human donor in good health (CMV status not recorded). Some clones in this sample may be carry-over from other donors' samples.

In nucleotides, the CDR3 is TGTGCCAGCAGCCCGAAGACAGGTTATGGCTACACCTTC. It is translated as CASSPKTGYGYTF. V gene TRBV7-2 combines with J gene TRBJ1-2, with D perhaps matching TRBD1 (6 bases). The CDR3 covers 13 residues. Germline loops: CDR1 SGHTA, CDR2 FQGNSA. Trimming took off 5 bases at V and 5 bases at J, with 12 bases between the two ends.